This record concerns one TCR beta chain sequence. The data originate from a study of blood T cell repertoires in COVID-19. On the study more broadly: The United States, Italy and Spain supplied acute and convalescent COVID-19 samples. PBMCs, B-cell-depleted T cells, or T cells provided the cDNA or gDNA that made up the material.

Authors' processing steps: Scientists estimated how many nucleated cells there were by amplifying reference gene primers. Data came from immunoSEQ multiplex PCR; TCRdb stores just in-frame clones and leaves some out. V, J and clone size were drawn from that table, and D and trimming were deduced from the DNA. The sample lists approximately 130,000 clones, approximately 83% occurring once. This CDR3 is built from 13 residues. Germline CDR1 reads LNHDA; CDR2 reads SQIVND (reference sequence). V lost 10 bases to trimming and J lost 7 bases; unmatched junction nucleotides: 8. The chain joins TRBV19 to TRBJ1-4, with 8 bases matching TRBD1. The origin of this receptor is a woman aged 45-65 years who had recovered from COVID-19. Sequenced sample: peripheral blood. The CDR3 here is CATLQGEGEKLFF. The CDR3 DNA sequence: TGTGCCACCTTACAGGGGGAAGGTGAAAAACTGTTTTTT.